These T cell receptor beta chains were read from a single sample in a study of Graves' ophthalmopathy and Graves' hyperthyroidism. Using its own MiXCR run on the multiplex PCR reads, TCRdb lists one record per CDR3 protein. The sample lists roughly 410,000 distinct CDR3 sequences; 15% were seen once. The sequenced sample consisted of peripheral blood. The receptor set was obtained from a woman aged 18-35 years with stable Graves' hyperthyroidism. The CDR3 runs from the conserved cysteine through the conserved F or W. Rows may omit the clone size; those that give it use once, few, many or a size class.

j_gene	abundance	v_gene	CDR3aa
TRBJ1-2	many	TRBV6-1	CASSEGRGYGYTF
TRBJ1-2	-	TRBV18	CASSPDQNRPSGYTF
TRBJ2-5	many	TRBV7-9	CASSSTGGGLETQYF
TRBJ2-5	many	TRBV5-1	CASSRTGLQETQYF
TRBJ2-2	-	TRBV20-1	CSASSAKGLAQNTGELFF
TRBJ1-1	-	TRBV12-3/TRBV12-4	CASTPDGAWAEAFF
TRBJ2-7	-	TRBV6-5	CASSSSGSVPPSEQYF
TRBJ1-1	many	TRBV6-1	CASRLGHYTEAFF
TRBJ1-5	few	TRBV3-1	CASSQEQGGNQPQHF
TRBJ1-1	few	TRBV2	CASRAYSTEAFF
TRBJ1-1	many	TRBV12-3/TRBV12-4	CASSLRTGLAEAFF
TRBJ1-2	-	TRBV20-1	CSARASGGDSFGYTF
TRBJ2-4	-	TRBV6-1	CASSDLGNIKYF
TRBJ2-2	few	TRBV5-1	CASSLGATNTGELFF
TRBJ1-1	-	TRBV20-1	CSASLGGGRTEAFF